This TCR beta chain came from a study of T cells in Graves' hyperthyroidism and ophthalmopathy. Germline V lookup: CDR1 MDHEN, CDR2 SYDVKM. V dropped 5 bases and J dropped 5 bases, with 16 bases sitting between them. The CDR3 spans 14 residues. Out of 10 ml of fresh peripheral blood came the PBMCs. What was amplified from RNA transcripts were TCR beta CDR3 regions. Carried out on the TCR CDR3, a first-round RT-PCR used the HTBI primer set. MiXCR was run by TCRdb on the multiplex PCR reads, yielding one entry per CDR3 protein. The table includes 250,000 to 300,000 distinct CDR3 sequences, about 14% detected once. This clonotype has a count of ten or more.

V usage is TRBV28 and J usage is TRBJ2-7; D ambiguous. What was sequenced was blood. This TCR was recovered from a middle-aged woman with Graves' hyperthyroidism that later progressed to Graves' ophthalmopathy. The CDR3 region is CASSLPARIHEQYF. CDR3 nucleotides: TGTGCCAGCAGTCTCCCGGCAAGAATCCACGAGCAGTACTTC.